A single sample gave rise to the 20 T cell receptor beta chains below, sequenced in a study of blood T cell repertoires in COVID-19. The assay was immunoSEQ multiplex PCR, and TCRdb's table has in-frame clones only and misses some. Here the sample spans around 300,000 clones, 83% being singletons. The source material was peripheral blood. The receptors come from a woman aged 45 to 65 who had recovered from COVID-19.

The chain combines TRBV18 with TRBJ2-2; D is uncertain. The CDR3 is 12 residues long. Germline V gene data show CDR1 as KGHSH and CDR2 as LQKENI. Trimming cost V 3 bases and J 5 bases, with 4 bases left between them. The CDR3 region is CASSPRTGELFF. CDR3 bases: TGTGCCAGCTCACCGAGGACCGGGGAGCTGTTTTTT.

This chain uses TRBV3-1 (or the pseudogene TRBV3-2) with TRBJ2-5, with D perhaps matching TRBD1 (6 bases). Germline CDR1 is LGHDT and CDR2 is YNNKEL (reference sequence). Trimming stripped 4 bases from V and 5 bases from J, with 11 bases between. CDR3 length equals 13 residues. CDR3 amino acids: CASSRAGVETQYF. The DNA for the CDR3 is TGTGCCAGCAGCCGCGCAGGGGTCGAGACCCAGTACTTC.

Points on this clone: Distinct nucleotide sequences in the sample also encode this CDR3. The rearrangement links TRBV7-9 to TRBJ1-2; 8 bases are shared with TRBD1. The V segment lost 4 bases and the J segment 2 bases; nucleotides outside the gene matches: 3. Germline V CDR1 and CDR2: SEHNR, FQNEAQ (reference sequence). This CDR3 is built from 14 residues. The CDR3 region has the DNA TGTGCCAGCAGCTCAGGACAGGGCAACTATGGCTACACCTTC. Protein sequence: CASSSGQGNYGYTF.

This chain's CDR3 is CASSTGETQETQYF. In DNA form, the CDR3 reads TGCGCCAGCAGCACGGGGGAGACCCAAGAGACCCAGTACTTC. This chain uses TRBV5-1 with TRBJ2-5; a possible D gene is TRBD2 (6 bases). The V gene's germline CDR1 is SGHRS and CDR2 YFSETQ. There are 14 residues in the CDR3. Trimming took off 4 bases at V and 1 base at J, with 11 bases between the two ends.

The sample holds a few counts of this clone. The chain carries TRBV6-2 or TRBV6-3 and TRBJ1-6; 8 bases align to TRBD1. This CDR3 comprises 12 residues. V trimming: 6 bases; J trimming: 12 bases; junction bases outside the gene matches: 4. CDR1 is MNHEY, CDR2 SVGEGT, per germline. The CDR3 sequence is CASSAGGEPLHF. In nucleotides, the CDR3 is TGTGCCAGCAGCGCAGGGGGCGAACCCCTCCACTTT.

The rearrangement links TRBV18 to TRBJ1-2; 7 nucleotides align to TRBD1. CDR1 is KGHSH, CDR2 LQKENI, per germline. J lost 6 bases, V lost 3 bases, and 4 bases had no gene match. This CDR3 is 13 amino acids long. CDR3 nucleotide sequence: TGTGCCAGCTCACCGACAGGGCCGGATGGCTACACCTTC. Translation gives CASSPTGPDGYTF.

This chain connects TRBV3-1 (or the pseudogene TRBV3-2) to TRBJ1-1, with a weak D call TRBD1 (6 bases). Deletions cut 5 bases from V and 8 bases from J, with 12 bases between. The CDR3 extends over 12 amino acids. Per germline, CDR1 LGHDT and CDR2 YNNKEL (reference sequence). The CDR3 protein is CASSIGGQEAFF. The CDR3, as DNA: TGTGCCAGCAGCATAGGAGGACAGGAAGCTTTCTTT.

The chain employs TRBV7-3 and TRBJ2-2; 7 positions agree with TRBD1. Germline V CDR1 and CDR2: SGHTA, FQGTGA. The CDR3 totals 14 residues. After removal of 5 bases from V and 6 bases from J, the junction contained 6 bases not matched to a gene. CDR3 amino acids: CASSPQGTAGELFF. CDR3 coding DNA: TGTGCCAGCAGCCCACAGGGGACGGCCGGGGAGCTGTTTTTT.

The chain uses TRBV19 and TRBJ2-5, with TRBD1 matching over 9 bases. CDR1 and CDR2 from the germline V gene are LNHDA and SQIVND (reference sequence). CDR3 size: 15 residues. Trimming removed 6 bases from V and 5 bases from J; junction bases left unmatched: 10. CDR3 residues: CASSGTGLLPETQYF. DNA of the CDR3: TGTGCCAGTAGCGGGACAGGGTTGCTGCCCGAGACCCAGTACTTC. Full variable domain (outside the CDR3, taken from reference TRBV19 and TRBJ2-5): DGGITQSPKYLFRKEGQNVTLSCEQNLNHDAMYWYRQDPGQGLRLIYYSQIVNDFQKGDIAEGYSVSREKKESFPLTVTSAQKNPTAFYLCASSGTGLLPETQYFGPGTRLLVL.

The chain couples TRBV2 to TRBJ1-1; no clear D gene. The V gene's germline CDR1 is SNHLY and CDR2 FYNNEI. V lost 3 bases, J lost 1 base, and 12 bases lay in between. The length of the CDR3 is 15 residues. The CDR3 loop is CASSDPRGQNTEAFF. The DNA of the CDR3 is TGTGCCAGCAGTGACCCCCGGGGTCAGAACACTGAAGCTTTCTTT.

The chain employs TRBV7-5 and TRBJ1-2. TRBV7-5 represents a pseudogene. CDR3 length equals 17 residues. CDR3 DNA: TGTGTCAGAAGCTTAGAGGGGGGGCCCCTCAATATCTATGGCTACACCTTC. Translation gives CVRSLEGGPLNIYGYTF.

The V gene is TRBV4-1, the J gene TRBJ2-3, with D unresolved. Deletions cut 2 bases from V and 2 bases from J, with 11 bases between. CDR3 length: 15 residues. Germline V lookup: CDR1 MGHRA, CDR2 YSYEKL. The CDR3 region is CASSQNQRLTDTQYF. The CDR3 DNA sequence: TGCGCCAGCAGCCAAAACCAAAGACTCACAGATACGCAGTATTTT.

This chain links TRBV18 with TRBJ2-7; D is perhaps TRBD2 (5 bases). This CDR3 is built from 13 residues. V was cut by 5 bases and J by 6 bases, with 14 bases left in between. Per the germline V gene, CDR1 is KGHSH and CDR2 is LQKENI. CDR3 amino acids: CASSYLEGVEQYF. The CDR3 coding sequence is TGTGCCAGCTCATACTTAGAGGGAGTCGAGCAGTACTTC.

This clone was seen once. V is TRBV11-2 and J is TRBJ2-3; TRBD2 agrees at 12 bases. Per germline, CDR1 SGHAT and CDR2 FQNNGV. The ends lost 2 bases at V and 6 bases at J; junction bases unmatched: 12. CDR3 length equals 18 residues. The CDR3 DNA reads as TGTGCCAGCAGCTTAAGGAGGGCTAGCGGGAGGGCCAGGGATACGCAGTATTTT. Its protein product is CASSLRRASGRARDTQYF.

CDR3 in DNA: TGTGCCAGTAGTATCGGTTTTCAGCGAACAATCGGGGAGCTGTTTTTT. This translates into CASSIGFQRTIGELFF. The gene calls are TRBV19 and TRBJ2-2, with unresolved D. The length of the CDR3 is 16 residues. Per the germline V gene, CDR1 is LNHDA and CDR2 is SQIVND (reference sequence). V was trimmed by 3 bases and J by 7 bases, leaving 18 bases between them.

The chain links TRBV19 to TRBJ2-2; TRBD1 matches 9 bases. From germline, CDR1 is LNHDA and CDR2 SQIVND (reference sequence). V lost 10 bases to trimming and J lost 3 bases; unmatched junction nucleotides: 3. The CDR3 is 13 residues long. The CDR3 reads CATWDRDTGELFF. The CDR3 DNA follows: TGTGCCACCTGGGACAGGGACACCGGGGAGCTGTTTTTT.

V usage is TRBV28 and J usage is TRBJ1-1; weak D call: TRBD1 (5 bases). V was trimmed by 3 bases and J by 4 bases, leaving 15 bases between them. The V gene's germline CDR1 is MDHEN and CDR2 SYDVKM. This CDR3 comprises 15 residues. The CDR3 reads CASSLLTARSTEAFF. CDR3 in DNA: TGTGCCAGCAGTTTGTTGACAGCCCGCAGCACTGAAGCTTTCTTT.

This clone has only one observation. CDR3 region: CASSPPTRGFTGELFF. The CDR3 DNA sequence: TGTGCCAGCAGCCCTCCGACTCGAGGATTTACCGGGGAGCTGTTTTTT. The chain links TRBV13 to TRBJ2-2, with D hard to call. The V end was cut by 5 bases, the J end by 5 bases, with 18 bases between. This CDR3 comprises 16 residues. Germline lookup yields CDR1 PRHDT and CDR2 FYEKMQ (reference sequence).

This sequence joins TRBV28 and TRBJ1-6; the D is unclear. V lost 7 bases to trimming and J lost 11 bases, with 12 bases between them. This CDR3 is built from 12 residues. Germline V gives CDR1 MDHEN, CDR2 SYDVKM. CDR3: CASTTGRAPLHF. The CDR3 region has the DNA TGTGCCAGCACCACGGGTAGAGCACCCCTCCACTTT.

The genes are TRBV19 and TRBJ2-3, with TRBD1 identical over 7 bases. V was pared by 4 bases and J by 0 bases, with 4 bases of the junction left unmatched. Germline lookup yields CDR1 LNHDA and CDR2 SQIVND (reference sequence). The CDR3 is 15 residues long. CDR3 bases: TGTGCCAGTAGTACCCAGGGGGTTAGCACAGATACGCAGTATTTT. Translation: CASSTQGVSTDTQYF.